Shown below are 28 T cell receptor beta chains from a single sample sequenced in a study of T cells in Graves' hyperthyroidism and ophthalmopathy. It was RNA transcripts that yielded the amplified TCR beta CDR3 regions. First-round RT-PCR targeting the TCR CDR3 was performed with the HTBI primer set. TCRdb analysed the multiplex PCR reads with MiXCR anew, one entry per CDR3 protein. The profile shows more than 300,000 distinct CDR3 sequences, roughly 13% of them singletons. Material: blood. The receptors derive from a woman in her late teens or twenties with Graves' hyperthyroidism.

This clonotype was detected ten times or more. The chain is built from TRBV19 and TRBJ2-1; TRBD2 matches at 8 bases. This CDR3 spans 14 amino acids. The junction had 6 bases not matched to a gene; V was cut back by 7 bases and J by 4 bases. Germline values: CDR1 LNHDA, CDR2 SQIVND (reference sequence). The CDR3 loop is CASTPSGSYNEQFF. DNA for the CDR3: TGTGCCAGTACCCCCAGCGGGAGTTACAATGAGCAGTTCTTC. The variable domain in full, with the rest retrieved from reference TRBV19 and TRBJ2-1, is DGGITQSPKYLFRKEGQNVTLSCEQNLNHDAMYWYRQDPGQGLRLIYYSQIVNDFQKGDIAEGYSVSREKKESFPLTVTSAQKNPTAFYLCASTPSGSYNEQFFGPGTRLTVL.

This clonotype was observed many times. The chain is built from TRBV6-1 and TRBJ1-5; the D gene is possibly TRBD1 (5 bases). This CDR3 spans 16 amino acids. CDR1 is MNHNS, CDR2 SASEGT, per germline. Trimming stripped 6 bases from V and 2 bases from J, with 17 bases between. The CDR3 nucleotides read TGTGCCAGCAGAAACCCAGGGCACCCCCGCAATCAGCCCCAGCATTTT. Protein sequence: CASRNPGHPRNQPQHF.

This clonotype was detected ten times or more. CDR3 in DNA: TGTGCCAGCAGGGCCGGGGGCCAAACCGGGGAGCTGTTTTTT. Its protein product is CASRAGGQTGELFF. The V gene is TRBV28, the J gene TRBJ2-2; perhaps D is TRBD1 or TRBD2 (6 bases each). V lost 6 bases and J lost 5, with 13 bases in between. The CDR3 runs 14 residues. Germline V gives CDR1 MDHEN, CDR2 SYDVKM.

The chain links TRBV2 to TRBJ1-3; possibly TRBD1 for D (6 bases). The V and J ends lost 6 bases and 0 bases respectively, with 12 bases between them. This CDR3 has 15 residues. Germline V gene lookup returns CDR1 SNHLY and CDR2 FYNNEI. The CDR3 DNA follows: TGTGCCAGCAGACCTCAGGGGTTCTCTGGAAACACCATATATTTT. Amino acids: CASRPQGFSGNTIYF.

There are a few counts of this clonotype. The CDR3 sequence is CSARVRAGLYEQYF. CDR3 DNA sequence: TGCAGTGCTAGAGTCAGAGCGGGACTCTACGAGCAGTACTTC. The chain joins TRBV20-1 to TRBJ2-7; 7 nucleotides match TRBD2. Germline V gene sequence: CDR1 DFQATT, CDR2 SNEGSKA (reference sequence). This CDR3 is 14 amino acids long. V shed 1 base, J shed 3 bases, and the junction held 6 bases outside the gene matches.

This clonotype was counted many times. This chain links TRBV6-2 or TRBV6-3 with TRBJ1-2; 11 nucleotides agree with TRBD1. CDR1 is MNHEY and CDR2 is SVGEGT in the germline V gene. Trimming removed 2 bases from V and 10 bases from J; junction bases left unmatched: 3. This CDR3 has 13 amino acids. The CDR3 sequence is CASSYGTGGSYTF. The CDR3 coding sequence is TGTGCCAGCAGTTACGGGACAGGGGGATCCTACACCTTC.

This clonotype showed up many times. CDR3 sequence (DNA): TGTGCCAGCAGCTCCCGAACGATCAGCGGGAGTCTCACAGATACGCAGTATTTT. Encoded protein: CASSSRTISGSLTDTQYF. This chain joins TRBV13 and TRBJ2-3; 8 bases fit TRBD2. CDR1 is PRHDT and CDR2 is FYEKMQ in the germline V gene (reference sequence). V shed 4 bases, J shed 2 bases, and the junction held 14 bases outside the gene matches. CDR3 size: 18 residues.

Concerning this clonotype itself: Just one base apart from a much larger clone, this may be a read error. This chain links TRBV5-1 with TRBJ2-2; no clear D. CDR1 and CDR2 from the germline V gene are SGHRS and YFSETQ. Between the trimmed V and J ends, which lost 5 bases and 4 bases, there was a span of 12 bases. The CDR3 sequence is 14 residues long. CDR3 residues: CASREYASTGELFF. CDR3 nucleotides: TGCGCCAGCAGGGAGTACGCGAGCACCGGGGAGCTGTTTTTT.

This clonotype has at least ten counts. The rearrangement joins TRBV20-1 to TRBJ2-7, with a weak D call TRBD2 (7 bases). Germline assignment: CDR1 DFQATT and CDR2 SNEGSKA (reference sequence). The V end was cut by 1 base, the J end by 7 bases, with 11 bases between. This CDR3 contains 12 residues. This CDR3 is CSARGGGLEQYF. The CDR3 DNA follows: TGCAGTGCTAGAGGAGGGGGACTAGAGCAGTACTTC.

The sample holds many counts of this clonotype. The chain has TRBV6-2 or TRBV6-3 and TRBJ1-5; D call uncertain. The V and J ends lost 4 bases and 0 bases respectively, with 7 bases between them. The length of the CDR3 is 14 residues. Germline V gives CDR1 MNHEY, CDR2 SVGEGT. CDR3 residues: CASSSTPSNQPQHF. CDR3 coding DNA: TGTGCCAGCAGTTCGACACCTAGCAATCAGCCCCAGCATTTT.

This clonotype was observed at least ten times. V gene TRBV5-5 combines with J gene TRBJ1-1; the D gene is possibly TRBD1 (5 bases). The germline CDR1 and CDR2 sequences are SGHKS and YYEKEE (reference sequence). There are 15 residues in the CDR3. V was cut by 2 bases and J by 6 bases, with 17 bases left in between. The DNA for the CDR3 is TGTGCCAGCAGCTTCCAGGGCAGGGCGAGAGCTGAAGCTTTCTTT. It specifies CASSFQGRARAEAFF.

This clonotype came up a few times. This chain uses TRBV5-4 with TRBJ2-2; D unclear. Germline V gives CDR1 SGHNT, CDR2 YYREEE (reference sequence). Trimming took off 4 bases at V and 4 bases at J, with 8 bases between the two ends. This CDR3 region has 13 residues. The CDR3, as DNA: TGTGCCAGCAGCGGTACGGGCACCGGGGAGCTGTTTTTT. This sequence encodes CASSGTGTGELFF.

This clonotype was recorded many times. CDR3 DNA sequence: TGTGCCAGCACCAAGTGGGTGAACACTGAAGCTTTCTTT. It is translated as CASTKWVNTEAFF. The genes are TRBV7-8 and TRBJ1-1; D not certain. CDR3 length equals 13 residues. V was clipped by 7 bases and J by 0 bases, with 9 bases between them. The germline V gene has CDR1 SGHVS and CDR2 FQNEAQ. The variable domain in full, completed from reference TRBV7-8 and TRBJ1-1, reads GAGVSQSPRYKVAKRGQDVALRCDPISGHVSLFWYQQALGQGPEFLTYFQNEAQLDKSGLPSDRFFAERPEGSVSTLKIQRTQQEDSAVYLCASTKWVNTEAFFGQGTRLTVV.

The chain's CDR3 is CASSALGQNTIYF. CDR3 DNA sequence: TGTGCCAGCAGCGCCCTGGGTCAAAACACCATATATTTT. The chain has TRBV9 and TRBJ1-3; D uncertain. V was clipped by 3 bases and J by 6 bases, with 10 bases between them. CDR3 length: 13 residues. The germline V gene has CDR1 SGDLS and CDR2 YYNGEE.

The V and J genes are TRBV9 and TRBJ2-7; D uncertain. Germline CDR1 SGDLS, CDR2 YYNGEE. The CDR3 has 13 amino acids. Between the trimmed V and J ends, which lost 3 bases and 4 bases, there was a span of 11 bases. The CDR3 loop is CASSGDAGYEQYF. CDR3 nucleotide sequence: TGTGCCAGCAGCGGAGACGCCGGGTACGAGCAGTACTTC.

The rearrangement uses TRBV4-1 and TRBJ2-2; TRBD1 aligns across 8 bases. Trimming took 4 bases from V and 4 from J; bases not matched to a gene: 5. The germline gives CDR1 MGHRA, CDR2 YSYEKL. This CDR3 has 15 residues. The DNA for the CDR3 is TGCGCCAGCAGCCTCGGACAGGGTTTCACCGGGGAGCTGTTTTTT. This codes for CASSLGQGFTGELFF.

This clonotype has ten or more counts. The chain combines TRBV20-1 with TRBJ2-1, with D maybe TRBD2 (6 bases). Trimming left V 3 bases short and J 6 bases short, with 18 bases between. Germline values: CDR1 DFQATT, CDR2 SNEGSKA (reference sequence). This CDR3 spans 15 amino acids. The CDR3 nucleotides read TGCAGTGCTAGGGGAGGTTGGGGGAGAGGCAATGAGCAGTTCTTC. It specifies CSARGGWGRGNEQFF.

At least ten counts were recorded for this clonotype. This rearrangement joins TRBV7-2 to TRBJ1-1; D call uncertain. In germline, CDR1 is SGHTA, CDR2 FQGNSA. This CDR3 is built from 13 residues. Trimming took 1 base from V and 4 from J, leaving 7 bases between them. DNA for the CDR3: TGTGCCAGCAGCTTAGGGCTCGGCACTGAAGCTTTCTTT. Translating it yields CASSLGLGTEAFF.

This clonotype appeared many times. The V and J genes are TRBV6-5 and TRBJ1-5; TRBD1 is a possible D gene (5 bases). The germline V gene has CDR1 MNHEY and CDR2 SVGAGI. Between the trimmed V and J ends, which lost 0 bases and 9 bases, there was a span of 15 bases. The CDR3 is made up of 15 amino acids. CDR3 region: CASSYSRADQGPQHF. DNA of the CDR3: TGTGCCAGCAGTTACTCTCGGGCGGACCAGGGGCCCCAGCATTTT.

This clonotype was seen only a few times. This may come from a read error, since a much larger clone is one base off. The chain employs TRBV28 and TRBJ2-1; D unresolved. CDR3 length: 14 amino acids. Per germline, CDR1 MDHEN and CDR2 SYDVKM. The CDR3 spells CASSYMSSYNAQFF. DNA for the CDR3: TGTGCCAGCAGTTACATGAGCTCCTACAATGCGCAGTTCTTC.

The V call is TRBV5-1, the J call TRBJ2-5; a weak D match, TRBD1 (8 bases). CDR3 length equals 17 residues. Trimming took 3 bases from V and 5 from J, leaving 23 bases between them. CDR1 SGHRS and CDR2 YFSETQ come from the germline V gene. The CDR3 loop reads CASSSGQGAGVVETQYF. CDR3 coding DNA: TGCGCCAGCAGCTCGGGCCAGGGGGCGGGGGTTGTGGAGACCCAGTACTTC.

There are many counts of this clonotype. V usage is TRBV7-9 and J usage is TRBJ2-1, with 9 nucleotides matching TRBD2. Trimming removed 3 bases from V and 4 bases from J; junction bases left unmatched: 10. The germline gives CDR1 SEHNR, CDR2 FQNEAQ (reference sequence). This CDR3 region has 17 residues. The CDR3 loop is CASSFSAGGVGYNEQFF. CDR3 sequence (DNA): TGTGCCAGCAGCTTCTCGGCGGGAGGGGTGGGGTACAATGAGCAGTTCTTC.

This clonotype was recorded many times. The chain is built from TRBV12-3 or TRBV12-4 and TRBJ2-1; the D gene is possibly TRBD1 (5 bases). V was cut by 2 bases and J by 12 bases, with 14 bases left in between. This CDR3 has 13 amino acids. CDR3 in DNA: TGTGCCAGCAGTTTAATGGACACAATCGGGCAGTTCTTC. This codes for CASSLMDTIGQFF.

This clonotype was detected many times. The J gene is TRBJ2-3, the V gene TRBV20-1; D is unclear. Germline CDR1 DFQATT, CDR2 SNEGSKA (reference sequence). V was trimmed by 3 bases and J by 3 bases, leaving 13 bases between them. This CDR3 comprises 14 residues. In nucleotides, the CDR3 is TGCAGTGCTAGGGACCCACAAGCAACAGATACGCAGTATTTT. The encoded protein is CSARDPQATDTQYF.

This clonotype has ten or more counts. DNA for the CDR3: TGTGCCAGCAGCCGGGAACTAGCGGGAACGGGGGACACCGGGGAGCTGTTTTTT. This gives the protein CASSRELAGTGDTGELFF. The chain links TRBV3-1 to TRBJ2-2; 10 bases line up with TRBD2. The V segment lost 4 bases and the J segment 3 bases; nucleotides outside the gene matches: 11. Germline values: CDR1 LGHDT, CDR2 YNNKEL (reference sequence). The CDR3 has 18 residues.

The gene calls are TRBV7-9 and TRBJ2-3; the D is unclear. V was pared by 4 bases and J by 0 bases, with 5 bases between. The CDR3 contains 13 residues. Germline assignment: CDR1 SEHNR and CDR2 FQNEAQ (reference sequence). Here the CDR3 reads CASSWGSTDTQYF. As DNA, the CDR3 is TGTGCCAGCAGCTGGGGAAGCACAGATACGCAGTATTTT. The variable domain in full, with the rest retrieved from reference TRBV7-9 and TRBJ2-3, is DTGVSQNPRHKITKRGQNVTFRCDPISEHNRLYWYRQTLGQGPEFLTYFQNEAQLEKSRLLSDRFSAERPKGSFSTLEIQRTEQGDSAMYLCASSWGSTDTQYFGPGTRLTVL.

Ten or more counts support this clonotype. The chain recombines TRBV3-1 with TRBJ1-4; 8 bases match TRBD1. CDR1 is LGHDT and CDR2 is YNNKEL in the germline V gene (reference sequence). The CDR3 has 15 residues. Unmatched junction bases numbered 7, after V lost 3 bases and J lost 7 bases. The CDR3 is CASSQGQGAGEKLFF. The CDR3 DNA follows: TGTGCCAGCAGCCAGGGGCAGGGGGCAGGTGAAAAACTGTTTTTT.

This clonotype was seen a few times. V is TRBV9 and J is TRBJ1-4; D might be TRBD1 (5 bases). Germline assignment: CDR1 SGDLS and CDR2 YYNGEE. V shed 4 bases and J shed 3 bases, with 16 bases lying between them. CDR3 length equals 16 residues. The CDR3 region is CASSLGSGRANEKLFF. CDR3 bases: TGTGCCAGCAGCTTAGGATCGGGACGGGCTAATGAAAAACTGTTTTTT.